One sample yielded the 31 T cell receptor beta chains listed below, sequenced in a study of T cell responses to AZD1222 COVID-19 vaccine. Profiling relied on immunoSEQ multiplex PCR, and the TCRdb table lists in-frame clones only, not all of them. The table has about 120,000 clones, about 91% seen once. This sample comprised peripheral blood, obtained on day 0 of AZD1222 vaccination. The source is an adult in good health.

V usage is TRBV2 and J usage is TRBJ1-6; D might be TRBD1 (6 bases). Germline V gene data show CDR1 as SNHLY and CDR2 as FYNNEI. V was pared by 6 bases and J by 9 bases, with 18 bases between. This CDR3 comprises 15 residues. The CDR3 region is CASRPIPGAGSPLHF. The DNA of the CDR3 is TGTGCCAGCAGGCCAATCCCAGGGGCAGGTTCACCCCTCCACTTT.

The J gene is TRBJ2-1, the V gene TRBV18; 12 positions agree with TRBD2. The CDR3 contains 14 residues. Germline V gene sequence: CDR1 KGHSH, CDR2 LQKENI. V shed 3 bases, J shed 8 bases, and the junction held 2 bases outside the gene matches. The CDR3 DNA sequence: TGTGCCAGCTCACCTACTAGCGGGAGGTATGAGCAGTTCTTC. It specifies CASSPTSGRYEQFF.

Here the CDR3 reads CASSLDGGAGYF. In nucleotides, the CDR3 is TGTGCCAGCTCCTTGGACGGGGGGGCTGGGTATTTT. The gene calls are TRBV2 and TRBJ2-3, with 8 bases aligning to TRBD2. With V trimmed by 8 bases and J by 14 bases, 12 bases remained unmatched. The length of the CDR3 is 12 residues. Germline V gives CDR1 SNHLY, CDR2 FYNNEI. The variable domain in full, completed from reference TRBV2 and TRBJ2-3, reads EPEVTQTPSHQVTQMGQEVILRCVPISNHLYFYWYRQILGQKVEFLVSFYNNEISEKSEIFDDQFSVERPDGSNFTLKIRSTKLEDSAMYFCASSLDGGAGYFGPGTRLTVL.

The chain carries TRBV6-1 and TRBJ1-1; TRBD1 matches at 10 bases. CDR3 length equals 15 residues. Losses at the gene ends were 3 bases for V and 4 bases for J; bases not matched to a gene: 5. CDR1 is MNHNS, CDR2 SASEGT, per germline. The CDR3 nucleotides are TGTGCCAGCAGTGAGACAGGGGGCCCGGTCACTGAAGCTTTCTTT. Its protein product is CASSETGGPVTEAFF.

The chain links TRBV19 to TRBJ1-4; D remains ambiguous. The CDR3 totals 11 residues. Germline CDR1 and CDR2: LNHDA and SQIVND (reference sequence). V gave up 5 bases and J gave up 8 bases, with 6 bases separating them. The CDR3 DNA follows: TGTGCCAGTAGTCCGCGGGAAAAACTGTTTTTT. The encoded protein is CASSPREKLFF.

The chain links TRBV9 to TRBJ1-3, with D hard to call. V lost 0 bases and J 1 base, leaving 8 bases between the germline ends. Germline CDR1 and CDR2: SGDLS and YYNGEE. The CDR3 is made up of 15 amino acids. CDR3 in DNA: TGTGCCAGCAGCGTAGTCTGGGAGTCTGGAAACACCATATATTTT. It yields the protein CASSVVWESGNTIYF.

This clone was recorded only once. V usage is TRBV6-2 or TRBV6-3 and J usage is TRBJ2-7; 9 bases are a match to TRBD1. V lost 2 bases to trimming and J lost 3 bases; unmatched junction nucleotides: 5. Germline values: CDR1 MNHEY, CDR2 SVGEGT. The CDR3 is 15 amino acids. The CDR3, as DNA: TGTGCCAGCAGTTACGAGGACAGGGGACTCTACGAGCAGTACTTC. Amino acids: CASSYEDRGLYEQYF.

The J gene is TRBJ1-1, the V gene TRBV5-1, with 9 bases matching TRBD1. Looked up from germline, CDR1 is SGHRS and CDR2 is YFSETQ. V lost 1 base, J lost 6 bases, and 7 bases stayed unmatched. The CDR3 has 15 amino acids. This CDR3 reads CASSLIPGQGAEAFF. In nucleotides, the CDR3 is TGCGCCAGCAGCTTGATACCGGGACAGGGCGCTGAAGCTTTCTTT.

The chain is built from TRBV11-2 and TRBJ1-1; TRBD1 agrees at 8 bases. The V gene's germline CDR1 is SGHAT and CDR2 FQNNGV. The CDR3 extends over 14 amino acids. V trimming: 3 bases; J trimming: 2 bases; junction bases outside the gene matches: 2. The CDR3 loop is CASSLTGANTEAFF. DNA for the CDR3: TGTGCCAGCAGCTTGACAGGGGCAAACACTGAAGCTTTCTTT. Looking up the rest from reference TRBV11-2 and TRBJ1-1 gives the full variable domain: EAGVAQSPRYKIIEKRQSVAFWCNPISGHATLYWYQQILGQGPKLLIQFQNNGVVDDSQLPKDRFSAERLKGVDSTLKIQPAKLEDSAVYLCASSLTGANTEAFFGQGTRLTVV.

The rearrangement joins TRBV7-2 to TRBJ2-7; 10 bases match TRBD1. From germline, CDR1 is SGHTA and CDR2 FQGNSA. The CDR3 is made up of 14 amino acids. Trimming cost V 7 bases and J 2 bases; bases outside gene matches: 5. The CDR3 loop is CASIPGQGPYEQYF. The DNA of the CDR3 is TGTGCCAGCATCCCGGGACAGGGGCCCTACGAGCAGTACTTC. The entire variable domain, with the rest obtained from reference TRBV7-2 and TRBJ2-7, is as follows: GAGVSQSPSNKVTEKGKDVELRCDPISGHTALYWYRQSLGQGLEFLIYFQGNSAPDKSGLPSDRFSAERTGGSVSTLTIQRTQQEDSAVYLCASIPGQGPYEQYFGPGTRLTVT.

J is TRBJ1-2 and V is TRBV30; D might be TRBD1 (6 bases). V lost 4 bases to trimming and J lost 1 base, with 13 bases between them. Germline V gene lookup returns CDR1 GTSNPN and CDR2 SVGIG (reference sequence). The length of the CDR3 is 14 residues. The CDR3 sequence is CAWTFKGDNYGYTF. In DNA form, the CDR3 reads TGTGCCTGGACCTTTAAGGGGGATAACTATGGCTACACCTTC.

The chain recombines TRBV7-2 with TRBJ2-1; no firm D call. The CDR3 extends over 12 amino acids. Germline CDR1 and CDR2: SGHTA and FQGNSA. Trimming left V 1 base short and J 6 bases short, with 4 bases between. The CDR3 is CASSLGSNEQFF. The CDR3 region has the DNA TGTGCCAGCAGCTTAGGTAGCAATGAGCAGTTCTTC.

V usage is TRBV18 and J usage is TRBJ1-5; the D gene is possibly TRBD1 (5 bases). The V and J ends lost 2 bases and 7 bases respectively, with 15 bases between them. There are 15 residues in the CDR3. Germline CDR1 reads KGHSH; CDR2 reads LQKENI. The CDR3 DNA sequence: TGTGCCAGCTCACCAGAAGGGGCCGGGAGCCAGCCCCAGCATTTT. Encoded protein: CASSPEGAGSQPQHF.

The rearrangement joins TRBV7-2 to TRBJ1-2; TRBD1 agrees at 10 bases. The germline V gene encodes CDR1 SGHTA and CDR2 FQGNSA. This CDR3 has 19 residues. V was pared by 1 base and J by 1 base, with 12 bases of the junction left unmatched. The CDR3 sequence: CASSLEPWPGQGLNYGYTF. The CDR3 nucleotides read TGTGCCAGCAGCTTAGAGCCTTGGCCGGGACAGGGGCTTAACTATGGCTACACCTTC.

This sequence joins TRBV7-9 and TRBJ1-1; D is perhaps TRBD1 (6 bases). CDR1 and CDR2 from the germline V gene are SEHNR and FQNEAQ (reference sequence). V was clipped by 4 bases and J by 1 base, with 13 bases between them. The CDR3 is made up of 15 amino acids. DNA for the CDR3: TGTGCCAGCAGCTCACAAAAAGGGGGGAACACTGAAGCTTTCTTT. Its protein product is CASSSQKGGNTEAFF.

The V gene is TRBV7-2, the J gene TRBJ1-2; TRBD1 agrees at 10 bases. The length of the CDR3 is 13 residues. The germline V gene encodes CDR1 SGHTA and CDR2 FQGNSA. V lost 3 bases and J lost 7; bases outside the gene matches: 2. Here the CDR3 DNA reads TGTGCCAGCAGCTTCGGGACAGGGGCTGGCTACACCTTC. This sequence encodes CASSFGTGAGYTF.

V and J are TRBV10-2 and TRBJ1-2; D ambiguous. The V gene lost 0 bases and the J gene lost 4 bases, with 15 bases spanning the gap. CDR1 is WSHSY and CDR2 is SAAADI in the germline V gene. The CDR3 spans 16 residues. The chain's CDR3 is CASSESLSASLYGYTF. The CDR3 DNA reads as TGCGCCAGCAGTGAGTCGCTATCGGCCAGCCTCTATGGCTACACCTTC.

V gene TRBV6-5 combines with J gene TRBJ2-1; a possible D gene is TRBD2 (6 bases). Germline values: CDR1 MNHEY, CDR2 SVGAGI. V dropped 6 bases and J dropped 10 bases, with 16 bases sitting between them. This CDR3 has 13 residues. This CDR3 reads CASSTGGGLEQFF. CDR3 sequence (DNA): TGTGCCAGCAGCACCGGGGGAGGACTAGAGCAGTTCTTC.

The rearrangement joins TRBV4-3 to TRBJ2-1; D tentatively reads TRBD1 or TRBD2 (5 bases each). The V end lost 2 bases, the J end lost 7 bases, and 6 bases lay between the germline ends. The CDR3 is made up of 12 amino acids. CDR1 LGHNA and CDR2 YSLEER come from the germline V gene. CDR3 residues: CASSQWGNEQFF. DNA of the CDR3: TGCGCCAGCAGCCAATGGGGGAATGAGCAGTTCTTC.

The gene calls are TRBV7-3 and TRBJ1-1; 9 positions agree with TRBD1. The CDR3 covers 13 residues. CDR1 and CDR2 from the germline V gene are SGHTA and FQGTGA. V gave up 6 bases and J gave up 3 bases; unmatched junction bases: 2. CDR3 nucleotide sequence: TGTGCCAGCAGTCGGGACAGGGACACTGAAGCTTTCTTT. Protein: CASSRDRDTEAFF.

This clone appeared a single time. This chain connects TRBV24-1 to TRBJ2-7; D possibly matches TRBD1 or TRBD2 (5 bases each). The CDR3 length is 15 residues. Germline V lookup: CDR1 KGHDR, CDR2 SFDVKD. Trimming left V 4 bases short and J 2 bases short, with 14 bases between. The CDR3 is CATSDHRGPPYEQYF. The DNA of the CDR3 is TGTGCCACCAGTGACCACCGGGGCCCCCCCTACGAGCAGTACTTC.

Details on this clone: This CDR3 is also generated by other DNA sequences in the sample. The gene calls are TRBV12-3 or TRBV12-4 and TRBJ1-2; D is unclear. V was clipped by 1 base and J by 0 bases, with 3 bases between them. The CDR3 totals 13 residues. The CDR3: CASSLGANYGYTF. CDR3 DNA sequence: TGTGCCAGCAGTTTAGGGGCTAACTATGGCTACACCTTC.

The V and J genes are TRBV9 and TRBJ1-5; 7 bases are shared with TRBD1. Germline CDR1 and CDR2: SGDLS and YYNGEE. V dropped 4 bases and J dropped 1; count of bases not matched to a gene: 5. The length of the CDR3 is 15 residues. DNA of the CDR3: TGTGCCAGCAGCCCGACAGGGTTGAGCAATCAGCCCCAGCATTTT. It is translated as CASSPTGLSNQPQHF.

This rearrangement joins TRBV5-4 to TRBJ2-1; D is possibly TRBD1 (5 bases). The CDR3 contains 17 residues. CDR1 is SGHNT, CDR2 YYREEE, per germline (reference sequence). V gave up 0 bases and J gave up 0 bases, with 13 bases separating them. CDR3: CASSLGQSLSSYNEQFF. The CDR3 nucleotides read TGTGCCAGCAGCTTGGGACAGTCTCTAAGCTCCTACAATGAGCAGTTCTTC.

The V call is TRBV5-6, the J call TRBJ1-2, with D possibly being TRBD1 (6 bases). The CDR3 totals 14 residues. V shed 2 bases and J shed 3 bases, with 11 bases lying between them. CDR1 SGHDT and CDR2 YYEEEE come from the germline V gene. CDR3 in DNA: TGTGCCAGCAGCTTAGGGGGAGTTGACTATGGCTACACCTTC. Translating gives CASSLGGVDYGYTF.

V usage is TRBV3-1 (or the pseudogene TRBV3-2) and J usage is TRBJ2-1; D is unresolved. Germline V lookup: CDR1 LGHDT, CDR2 YNNKEL (reference sequence). The CDR3 loop spans 13 amino acids. V lost 4 bases to trimming and J lost 8 bases, with 12 bases between them. The CDR3 spells CASSLTTGYEQFF. CDR3 coding DNA: TGTGCCAGCAGCCTGACCACCGGGTATGAGCAGTTCTTC.

The chain's CDR3 is CSVGGDASNQPQHF. The DNA for the CDR3 is TGCAGCGTTGGCGGGGACGCTAGCAATCAGCCCCAGCATTTT. The V gene is TRBV29-1, the J gene TRBJ1-5, with D perhaps matching TRBD1 (5 bases). Trimming took 4 bases from V and 0 from J, leaving 10 bases between them. The V gene's germline CDR1 is SQVTM and CDR2 ANQGSEA. The CDR3 covers 14 residues. Full variable domain (missing parts from reference TRBV29-1 and TRBJ1-5): SAVISQKPSRDICQRGTSLTIQCQVDSQVTMMFWYRQQPGQSLTLIATANQGSEATYESGFVIDKFPISRPNLTFSTLTVSNMSPEDSSIYLCSVGGDASNQPQHFGDGTRLSIL.

The V call is TRBV9, the J call TRBJ2-2; D not certain. This CDR3 comprises 13 residues. CDR1 and CDR2 from the germline V gene are SGDLS and YYNGEE. V shed 3 bases and J shed 5 bases, with 8 bases lying between them. The CDR3: CASSEVLTGELFF. For the CDR3, the DNA is TGTGCCAGCAGCGAGGTGTTGACCGGGGAGCTGTTTTTT.

The V gene is TRBV5-1, the J gene TRBJ2-1, with D possibly matching TRBD2 (5 bases). The CDR3 sequence is 14 residues long. Trimming cost V 3 bases and J 6 bases, with 13 bases left between them. Germline loops: CDR1 SGHRS, CDR2 YFSETQ. The CDR3 DNA follows: TGCGCCAGCAGCTCGGGCCCTGAGGGCAATGAGCAGTTCTTC. Translated, it gives CASSSGPEGNEQFF.

The chain has TRBV27 and TRBJ1-2; D might be TRBD1 (5 bases). Germline V gene sequence: CDR1 MNHEY, CDR2 SMNVEV (reference sequence). This CDR3 region has 13 residues. The V gene lost 6 bases and the J gene lost 8 bases, with 16 bases spanning the gap. CDR3 amino acids: CASREGPGTGYTF. The CDR3 nucleotides are TGTGCCAGCAGAGAGGGACCTGGGACGGGCTACACCTTC.

The V call is TRBV2, the J call TRBJ1-5; 8 bases fit TRBD1. After removal of 5 bases from V and 1 base from J, the junction contained 4 bases not matched to a gene. CDR1 is SNHLY and CDR2 is FYNNEI in the germline V gene. The CDR3 runs to 15 residues. CDR3 nucleotide sequence: TGTGCCAGCAGTCCGGACAGGGAGAGCAATCAGCCCCAGCATTTT. It is translated as CASSPDRESNQPQHF.